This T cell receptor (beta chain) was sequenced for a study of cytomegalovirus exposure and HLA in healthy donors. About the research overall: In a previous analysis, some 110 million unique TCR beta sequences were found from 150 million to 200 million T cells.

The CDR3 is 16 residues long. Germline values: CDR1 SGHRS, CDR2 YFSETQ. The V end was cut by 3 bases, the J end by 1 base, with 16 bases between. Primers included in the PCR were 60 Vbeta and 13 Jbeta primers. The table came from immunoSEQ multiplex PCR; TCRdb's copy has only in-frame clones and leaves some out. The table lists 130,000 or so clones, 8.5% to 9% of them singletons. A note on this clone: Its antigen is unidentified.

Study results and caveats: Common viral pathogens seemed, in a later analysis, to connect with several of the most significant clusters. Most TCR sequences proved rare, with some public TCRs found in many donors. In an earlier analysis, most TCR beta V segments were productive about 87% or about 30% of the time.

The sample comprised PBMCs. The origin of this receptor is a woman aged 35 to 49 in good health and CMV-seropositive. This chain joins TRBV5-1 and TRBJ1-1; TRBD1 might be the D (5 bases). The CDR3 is CASSSWGAGRNTEAFF. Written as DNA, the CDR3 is TGCGCCAGCAGCTCCTGGGGTGCAGGGCGGAACACTGAAGCTTTCTTT.